The entry below describes one TCR beta chain. The antigen is not known. The repertoire was sequenced with immunoSEQ multiplex PCR; TCRdb's copy has only in-frame clones and lacks some. The sample has about 70,000 clones; 80% to 90% are singletons. These data come from a study of OX40 agonist ivuxolimab in advanced cancers. Looking at the study overall: Hepatocellular carcinoma, melanoma, renal cell or head and neck cancer occurred in dose-escalation patients. Overall study results and limits: Antigen targets of the expanded peripheral T cells went undetermined. A proportion of nonresponders additionally exhibited low normalized T-cell clonal expansion.

Trimming took off 4 bases at V and 2 bases at J, with 17 bases between the two ends. The CDR3 sequence is 17 residues long. Germline V gene data show CDR1 as MNHEY and CDR2 as SMNVEV (reference sequence). The chain links TRBV27 to TRBJ2-2, with D unclear. This TCR came from an adult with an advanced solid tumor such as melanoma, head and neck, liver or kidney cancer. This specimen consisted of CD4+ or CD8+ T cells sorted from blood, obtained in a trial of the OX40 agonist ivuxolimab. CDR3 DNA: TGTGCCAGCAGTTCACACGCCCAGCTTTCAAACACCGGGGAGCTGTTTTTT. It yields the protein CASSSHAQLSNTGELFF.